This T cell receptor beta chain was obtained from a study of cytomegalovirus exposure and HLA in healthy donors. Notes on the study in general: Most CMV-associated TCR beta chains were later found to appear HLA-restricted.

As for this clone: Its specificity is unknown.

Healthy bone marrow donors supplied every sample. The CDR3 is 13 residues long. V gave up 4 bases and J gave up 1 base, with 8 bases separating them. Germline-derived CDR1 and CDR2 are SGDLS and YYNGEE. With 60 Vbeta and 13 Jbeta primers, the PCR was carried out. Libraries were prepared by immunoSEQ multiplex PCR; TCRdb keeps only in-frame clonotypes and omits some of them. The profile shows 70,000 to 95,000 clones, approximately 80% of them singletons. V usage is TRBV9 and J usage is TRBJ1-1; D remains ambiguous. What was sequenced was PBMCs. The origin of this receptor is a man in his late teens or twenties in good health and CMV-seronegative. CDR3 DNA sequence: TGTGCCAGCAGCCCACACCAGAACACTGAAGCTTTCTTT. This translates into CASSPHQNTEAFF.